Listed here is a single T cell receptor beta chain. No antigen is known for it. Per-nucleotide qualities are absent, and no much larger clonotype sits a single base away. The sample originates from a study of vaccination effects on CD4 cells after COVID-19 (dated by TCRdb to the early 2020s). Looking at the study overall: Each participant got two doses of an mRNA SARS-CoV-2 vaccine, either BNT162b2 or mRNA-1273. SARS-CoV-2 spike-specific CD4+ TCR repertoires were compared before and after mRNA vaccination in COVID-19 convalescent patients and in infection-naive vaccine recipients. Altogether, some ten COVID-19 convalescent patients and a few SARS-CoV-2-naive healthy vaccine recipients made up the full study. Cultures from other donors in the study were sequenced using the Oncomine TCR Beta short-read assay on an Illumina iSeq 100. What the study reported, not specific to this receptor: The study was limited by a small number of convalescent patients and lacked early post-infection timepoints. Clones induced by infection and clones induced by vaccination both contracted markedly at late timepoints after vaccination, which fits with T cell responses waning over time. In healthy vaccine recipients, vaccine-induced clones were almost all SARS-CoV-2 mono-reactive, with only 1 of 255 cross-reactive with common cold coronaviruses.

Libraries were prepared through the immunoSEQ multiplex PCR assay. DNA from the cultured and isolated CD4+ T cells underwent TCR beta CDR3 sequencing. Per the original workflow: Non-productive TCR sequences were removed and reads were trimmed to the CDR3 region, keeping CDR3s of at least 7 amino acids. Antigen-specific clonotypes were identified using the MANAFEST web app by comparison of expansion in peptide wells against reference cultures. For clones to be considered positive, expansion at FDR<0.05 versus reference and all other wells, an odds ratio above 5, and a frequency above 0.1% in two replicate wells were required. Cross-reactive clonotypes were defined as significantly expanded in SARS-CoV-2 spike wells and in at least one common cold coronavirus spike condition. CDR3 similarity was assessed by Levenshtein distance using the stringdist R package, and unrooted trees were constructed with ape in R 3.6.1. Entries here come from immuneACCESS through TCRdb and include only in-frame sequences with V and J called. Some clones fail to appear in such tables; in the studies checked, an unresolved V gene covers under half of the shortfall, and the cause of the remainder is unknown. The V and J calls and clone size are taken from that table; D and trimming were inferred from the DNA. In all, the sample holds around 30,000 clones, and approximately 68% of those were seen once. Around 27% of the sample lies in the top ten.

To identify antigen-specific CD4+ T cell clonotypes by their expansion, the ViraFEST assay first stimulated PBMC with viral peptide pools and then applied TCR sequencing. After more than nine days of culture, CD4+ T cells were isolated with the EasySep CD4+ T cell isolation kit. None of the healthy vaccine recipients had a prior SARS-CoV-2 infection, which was confirmed by nucleocapsid antibody tests that came back negative both before and after vaccination. Some 2 million PBMC per well were cultured in IMDM with 5% human AB serum, 8.5 to 10 IU/ml IL-2 and gentamicin, plus 10 ug/ml peptides. Half of the culture medium was replaced with fresh IL-2-containing medium on days 3 and 7. Unless noted otherwise, every peptide stimulation condition was cultured in triplicate wells. Using Ficoll-Paque Plus gradient centrifugation, PBMC were separated from whole blood and then either used fresh or cryopreserved at -140C. Overlapping peptide pools spanned the spike proteins of SARS-CoV-2 and the common cold coronaviruses HCoV-NL63, HCoV-OC43 and HCoV-229E. The QIAamp micro DNA kit was used to extract genomic DNA from the cultured CD4+ T cells.

Trimming takes 5 bases off V and 5 bases off J; junction bases not matched to a gene: 8. The germline V gene gives CDR1 as SGHAT and CDR2 as FQNNGV. Including the terminal cysteine and phenylalanine, the CDR3 comprises 16 residues. The DNA shown is the 48-base CDR3, in frame from base 1. Source: CD4+ T cells from PBMCs cultured with HCoV-229E spike peptides, taken before COVID-19 vaccination. The cell subset or site label of this sample denotes: HCoV-229E spike overlapping peptide pool stimulation. Here the chain combines TRBV11-2 and TRBJ2-7, and TRBD2 aligns with 14 junction nucleotides. The sequence was obtained from a human donor who received a COVID-19 vaccine. The CDR3 reads as follows: CASSNSGTSGGNEQYF. In nucleotide form, the sequence is TGTGCCAGCAGCAACTCCGGGACTAGCGGGGGTAACGAGCAGTACTTC.